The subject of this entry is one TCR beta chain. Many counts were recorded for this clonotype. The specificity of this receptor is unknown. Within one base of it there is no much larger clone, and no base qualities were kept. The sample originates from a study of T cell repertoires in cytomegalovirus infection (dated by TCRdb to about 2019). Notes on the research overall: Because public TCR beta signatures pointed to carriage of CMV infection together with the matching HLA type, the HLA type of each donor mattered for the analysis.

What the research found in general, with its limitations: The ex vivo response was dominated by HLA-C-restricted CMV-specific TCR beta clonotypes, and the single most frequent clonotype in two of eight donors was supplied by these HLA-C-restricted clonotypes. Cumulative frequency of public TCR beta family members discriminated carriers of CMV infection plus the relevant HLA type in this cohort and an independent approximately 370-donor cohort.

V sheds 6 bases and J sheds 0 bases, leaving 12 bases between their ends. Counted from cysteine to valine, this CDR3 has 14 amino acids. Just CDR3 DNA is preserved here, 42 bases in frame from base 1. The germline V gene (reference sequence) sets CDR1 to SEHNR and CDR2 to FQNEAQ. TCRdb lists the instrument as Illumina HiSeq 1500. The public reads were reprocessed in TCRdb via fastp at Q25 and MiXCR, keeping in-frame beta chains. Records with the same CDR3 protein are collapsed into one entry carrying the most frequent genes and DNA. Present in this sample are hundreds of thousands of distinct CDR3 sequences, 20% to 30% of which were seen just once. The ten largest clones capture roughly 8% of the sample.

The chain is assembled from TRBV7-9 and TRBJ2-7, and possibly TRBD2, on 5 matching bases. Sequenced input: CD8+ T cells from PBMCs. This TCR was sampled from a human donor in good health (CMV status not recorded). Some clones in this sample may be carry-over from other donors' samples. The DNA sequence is TGTGCCAGCAGGACTATAGGAAGCTCCTACGAGCAGTACGTC. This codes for CASRTIGSSYEQYV.